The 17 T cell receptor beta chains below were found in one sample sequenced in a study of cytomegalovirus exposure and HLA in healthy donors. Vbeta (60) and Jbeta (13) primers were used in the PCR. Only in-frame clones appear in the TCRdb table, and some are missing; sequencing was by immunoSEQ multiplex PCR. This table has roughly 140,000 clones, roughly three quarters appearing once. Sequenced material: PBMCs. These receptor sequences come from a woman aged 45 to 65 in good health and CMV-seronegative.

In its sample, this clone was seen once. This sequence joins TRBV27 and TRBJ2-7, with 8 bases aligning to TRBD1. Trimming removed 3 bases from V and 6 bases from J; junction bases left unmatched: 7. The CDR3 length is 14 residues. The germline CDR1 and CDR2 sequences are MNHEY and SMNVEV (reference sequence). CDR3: CASSFGGTGAEQYF. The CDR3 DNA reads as TGTGCCAGCAGTTTTGGGGGGACAGGAGCCGAGCAGTACTTC.

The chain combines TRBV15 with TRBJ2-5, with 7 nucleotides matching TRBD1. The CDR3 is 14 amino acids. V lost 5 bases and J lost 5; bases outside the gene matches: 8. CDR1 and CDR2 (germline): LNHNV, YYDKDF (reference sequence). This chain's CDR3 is CATSGNRGGETQYF. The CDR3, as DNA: TGTGCCACCAGCGGAAACAGGGGCGGGGAGACCCAGTACTTC.

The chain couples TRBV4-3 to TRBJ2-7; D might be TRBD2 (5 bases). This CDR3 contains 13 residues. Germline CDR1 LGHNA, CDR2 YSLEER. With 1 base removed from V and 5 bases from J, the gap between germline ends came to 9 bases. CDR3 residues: CASSQGLMNEQYF. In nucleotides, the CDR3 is TGCGCCAGCAGCCAAGGACTAATGAACGAGCAGTACTTC.

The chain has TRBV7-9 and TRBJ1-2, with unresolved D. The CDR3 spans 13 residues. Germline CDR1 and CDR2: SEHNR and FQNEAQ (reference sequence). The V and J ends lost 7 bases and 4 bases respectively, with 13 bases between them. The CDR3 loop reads CASNSPGSYGYTF. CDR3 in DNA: TGTGCCAGCAATAGTCCGGGGAGCTATGGCTACACCTTC.

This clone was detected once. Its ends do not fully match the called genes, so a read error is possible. The CDR3 coding sequence is TGTGCCACCAGCACCAACACGGAGGGGGCGAATCGGCCCCAGCATTTT. The encoded protein is CATSTNTEGANRPQHF. The J gene is TRBJ1-5, the V gene TRBV15; 7 bases are shared with TRBD1. CDR1 is LNHNV and CDR2 is YYDKDF in the germline V gene (reference sequence). The CDR3 runs to 16 residues.

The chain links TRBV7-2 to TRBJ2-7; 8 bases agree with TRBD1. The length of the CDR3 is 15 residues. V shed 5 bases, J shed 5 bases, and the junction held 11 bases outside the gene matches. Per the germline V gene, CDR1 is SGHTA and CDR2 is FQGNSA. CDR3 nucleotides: TGTGCCAGCAGCCTAATACCGGGACAGGCGGACGAGCAGTACTTC. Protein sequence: CASSLIPGQADEQYF.

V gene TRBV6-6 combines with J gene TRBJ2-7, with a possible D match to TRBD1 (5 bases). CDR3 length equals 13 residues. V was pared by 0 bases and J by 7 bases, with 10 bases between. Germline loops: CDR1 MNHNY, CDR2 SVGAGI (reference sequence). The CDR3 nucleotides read TGTGCCAGCAGTTACTCGGGGCAGGGTGAGCAGTACTTC. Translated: CASSYSGQGEQYF.

The CDR3 reads CASSTQDNQPQHF. The CDR3 DNA reads as TGTGCCAGTAGTACCCAGGATAATCAGCCCCAGCATTTT. This sequence joins TRBV19 and TRBJ1-5; D call uncertain. This CDR3 contains 13 residues. CDR1 and CDR2 (germline): LNHDA, SQIVND (reference sequence). V gave up 4 bases and J gave up 4 bases, with 8 bases separating them.

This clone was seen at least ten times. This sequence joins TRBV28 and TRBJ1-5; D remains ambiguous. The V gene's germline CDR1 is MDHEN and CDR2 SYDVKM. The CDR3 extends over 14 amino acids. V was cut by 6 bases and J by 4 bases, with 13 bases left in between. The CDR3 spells CASRWAGLNQPQHF. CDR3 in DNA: TGTGCCAGCAGGTGGGCGGGGTTGAATCAGCCCCAGCATTTT.

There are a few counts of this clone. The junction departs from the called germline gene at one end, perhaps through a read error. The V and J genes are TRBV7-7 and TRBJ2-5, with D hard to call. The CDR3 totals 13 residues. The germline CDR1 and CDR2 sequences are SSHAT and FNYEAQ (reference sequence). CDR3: CASSLSPGETQYF. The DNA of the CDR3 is TGTGCTAGCAGCCTCTCCCCGGGAGAGACCCAGTACTTC.

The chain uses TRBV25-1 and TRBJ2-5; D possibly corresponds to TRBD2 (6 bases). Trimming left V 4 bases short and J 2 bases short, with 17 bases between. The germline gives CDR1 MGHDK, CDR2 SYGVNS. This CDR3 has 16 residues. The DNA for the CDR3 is TGTGCCAGCAGTGTCTACGGGGGAAACGGTCAAGAGACCCAGTACTTC. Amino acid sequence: CASSVYGGNGQETQYF.

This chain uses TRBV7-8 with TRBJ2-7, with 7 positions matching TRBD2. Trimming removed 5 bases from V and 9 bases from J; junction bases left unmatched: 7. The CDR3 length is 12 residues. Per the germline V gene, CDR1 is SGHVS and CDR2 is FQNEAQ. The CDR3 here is CASSVGREGQYF. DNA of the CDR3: TGTGCCAGCAGCGTGGGGAGGGAAGGGCAGTACTTC.

CDR3: CASRLGISWGGPSTHQPQHF. DNA of the CDR3: TGTGCAAGTCGCTTAGGGATCAGTTGGGGGGGGCCCTCCACCCATCAGCCCCAGCATTTT. The rearrangement uses TRBV12-2 and TRBJ1-5. TRBV12-2 is designated a pseudogene. This CDR3 is built from 20 residues.

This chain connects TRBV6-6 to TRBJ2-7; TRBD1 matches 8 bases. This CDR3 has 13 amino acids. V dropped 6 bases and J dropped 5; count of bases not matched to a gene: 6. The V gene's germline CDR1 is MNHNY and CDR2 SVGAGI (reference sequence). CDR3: CASRRQGPDEQYF. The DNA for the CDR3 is TGTGCCAGCAGACGACAGGGGCCAGACGAGCAGTACTTC.

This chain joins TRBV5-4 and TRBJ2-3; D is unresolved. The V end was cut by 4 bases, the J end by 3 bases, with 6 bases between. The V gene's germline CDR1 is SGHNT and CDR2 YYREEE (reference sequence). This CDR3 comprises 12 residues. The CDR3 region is CASSLLTDTQYF. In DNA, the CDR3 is TGTGCCAGCAGCCTACTAACAGATACGCAGTATTTT.

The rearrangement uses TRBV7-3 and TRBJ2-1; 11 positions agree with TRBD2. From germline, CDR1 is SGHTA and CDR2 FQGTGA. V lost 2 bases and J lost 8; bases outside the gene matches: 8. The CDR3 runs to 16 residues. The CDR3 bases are TGTGCCAGCAGCTTAGCCCGGGTAGCGGGGGGGCATGAGCAGTTCTTC. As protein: CASSLARVAGGHEQFF. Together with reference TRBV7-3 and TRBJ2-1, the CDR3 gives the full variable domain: GAGVSQTPSNKVTEKGKYVELRCDPISGHTALYWYRQSLGQGPEFLIYFQGTGAADDSGLPNDRFFAVRPEGSVSTLKIQRTERGDSAVYLCASSLARVAGGHEQFFGPGTRLTVL.

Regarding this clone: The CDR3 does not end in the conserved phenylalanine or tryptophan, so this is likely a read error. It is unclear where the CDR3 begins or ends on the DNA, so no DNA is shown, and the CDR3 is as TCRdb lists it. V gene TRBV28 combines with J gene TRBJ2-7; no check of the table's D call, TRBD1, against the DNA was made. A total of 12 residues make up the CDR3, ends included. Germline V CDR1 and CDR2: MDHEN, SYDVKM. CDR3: CASSPQRQGGQI.